This entry lists 30 T cell receptor beta chains sequenced from one sample in a study of T cells in Graves' hyperthyroidism and ophthalmopathy. There were TCR beta CDR3 regions amplified from RNA transcripts. Initially, a first-round RT-PCR of the TCR CDR3 employed the HTBI primer set. TCRdb called the multiplex PCR reads again in MiXCR, with one record for every CDR3 protein. The sample holds a few hundred thousand distinct CDR3 sequences, 15% to 19% seen once. The sequenced material came from blood. Every receptor here comes from a young woman with Graves' hyperthyroidism that later progressed to Graves' ophthalmopathy.

This clonotype showed up many times. The V call is TRBV7-9, the J call TRBJ2-1; 11 positions match TRBD2. The CDR3 sequence is 17 residues long. J lost 6 bases, V lost 1 base, and 8 bases had no gene match. CDR1 SEHNR and CDR2 FQNEAQ come from the germline V gene (reference sequence). Written as DNA, the CDR3 is TGTGCCAGCAGCTTAGGCCTTACTAGCGGGAGCCTCAATGAGCAGTTCTTC. Its translation: CASSLGLTSGSLNEQFF.

As regards this clonotype: Given the absence of the conserved phenylalanine or tryptophan at the CDR3 end, a read error is likely. The chain combines TRBV20-1 with TRBJ2-4, with TRBD2 as a possible D gene (6 bases). The germline V gene has CDR1 DFQATT and CDR2 SNEGSKA (reference sequence). The CDR3 is made up of 12 amino acids. The germline V and J ends were trimmed by 6 bases and 3 bases, with 9 bases remaining between them. CDR3 in amino acids: CSAISGKNIQYS. The CDR3, as DNA: TGCAGTGCGATTAGCGGCAAAAACATTCAGTACTCC.

The chain employs TRBV5-1 and TRBJ2-5; 10 bases map to TRBD2. Germline CDR1 SGHRS, CDR2 YFSETQ. The CDR3 spans 15 residues. Unmatched junction bases numbered 5, after V lost 4 bases and J lost 2 bases. The CDR3, as DNA: TGCGCCAGCAGCGCAGAGACTAGCGGGCAAGAGACCCAGTACTTC. Residues: CASSAETSGQETQYF.

The chain combines TRBV6-1 with TRBJ2-5; 9 bases align to TRBD2. The CDR3 runs to 14 residues. V lost 8 bases and J lost 4; bases outside the gene matches: 8. Germline loops: CDR1 MNHNS, CDR2 SASEGT. Here the CDR3 reads CASVTGTSTETQYF. In nucleotides, the CDR3 is TGTGCCAGCGTAACGGGGACTAGCACAGAGACCCAGTACTTC.

This chain links TRBV5-8 with TRBJ1-1, with D possibly TRBD1 on 6 matching bases. Germline CDR1 SGHTS, CDR2 YDEGEE. With 0 bases removed from V and 3 bases from J, the gap between germline ends came to 15 bases. The CDR3 contains 16 residues. The CDR3 protein is CASSLGVAGADTEAFF. The CDR3 DNA reads as TGTGCCAGCAGCTTGGGGGTCGCGGGGGCGGACACTGAAGCTTTCTTT.

The chain carries TRBV15 and TRBJ2-7, with a tentative D call TRBD1 (6 bases). CDR3 length: 14 residues. Germline V CDR1 and CDR2: LNHNV, YYDKDF (reference sequence). Trimming left V 4 bases short and J 0 bases short, with 10 bases between. This CDR3 is CATSTRDISYEQYF. Written as DNA, the CDR3 is TGTGCCACCAGCACCCGGGACATCTCCTACGAGCAGTACTTC.

This clonotype occurred many times. The chain couples TRBV13 to TRBJ2-1, with D possibly TRBD2 on 6 matching bases. The CDR3 length is 12 residues. Germline V gene data show CDR1 as PRHDT and CDR2 as FYEKMQ (reference sequence). V was clipped by 7 bases and J by 5 bases, with 9 bases between them. CDR3 residues: CASMGEDNEQFF. CDR3 sequence (DNA): TGTGCCAGCATGGGGGAGGACAATGAGCAGTTCTTC.

The CDR3: CASSQDPGRGVNEQFF. CDR3 nucleotide sequence: TGTGCCAGCAGCCAAGATCCCGGGAGAGGCGTCAATGAGCAGTTCTTC. The gene calls are TRBV4-2 and TRBJ2-1, with D possibly being TRBD2 (6 bases). The V end was cut by 0 bases, the J end by 6 bases, with 15 bases between. The germline V gene encodes CDR1 LGHNA and CDR2 YNFKEQ. The CDR3 runs to 16 residues.

This clonotype was recorded a few times. The rearrangement links TRBV19 to TRBJ1-2; D is unclear. There are 9 residues in the CDR3. Trimming took 5 bases from V and 12 from J, leaving 7 bases between them. The germline V gene has CDR1 LNHDA and CDR2 SQIVND (reference sequence). CDR3 residues: CASSPRHTF. CDR3 DNA: TGTGCCAGTAGTCCCCGGCACACCTTC.

The chain recombines TRBV5-4 with TRBJ2-2; the match to TRBD1 covers 12 bases. Germline V gene data show CDR1 as SGHNT and CDR2 as YYREEE (reference sequence). This CDR3 spans 16 amino acids. V dropped 0 bases and J dropped 6; count of bases not matched to a gene: 3. CDR3 region: CASSLDGTGGSGELFF. CDR3 coding DNA: TGTGCCAGCAGCTTGGATGGGACAGGGGGCTCCGGGGAGCTGTTTTTT.

This chain joins TRBV5-8 and TRBJ2-2, with a possible D match to TRBD1 (6 bases). CDR1 SGHTS and CDR2 YDEGEE come from the germline V gene. The CDR3 runs to 16 residues. Trimming removed 5 bases from V and 4 bases from J, with 18 bases in between. In DNA, the CDR3 is TGTGCCAGCAGACAGGGAAGTTTATCACCCACCGGGGAGCTGTTTTTT. Residues: CASRQGSLSPTGELFF.

This clonotype was found many times. This rearrangement joins TRBV7-2 to TRBJ2-7, with unresolved D. V was cut by 5 bases and J by 0 bases, with 14 bases left in between. Per germline, CDR1 SGHTA and CDR2 FQGNSA. The CDR3 totals 15 residues. CDR3 in amino acids: CASSPEENFSYEQYF. In DNA form, the CDR3 reads TGTGCCAGCAGCCCCGAGGAAAATTTCTCCTACGAGCAGTACTTC.

The chain recombines TRBV19 with TRBJ2-1; D possibly matches TRBD1 or TRBD2 (6 bases each). This CDR3 is 17 amino acids long. Germline CDR1 and CDR2: LNHDA and SQIVND (reference sequence). V was cut by 1 base and J by 7 bases, with 20 bases left in between. The CDR3, as DNA: TGTGCCAGTAGTATAGTGGGCAGGGGAGGTGGTACGAATGAGCAGTTCTTC. Protein sequence: CASSIVGRGGGTNEQFF.

This clonotype showed up many times. The chain couples TRBV18 to TRBJ2-5; D gene ambiguous. In germline, CDR1 is KGHSH, CDR2 LQKENI. The CDR3 runs to 14 residues. V was pared by 2 bases and J by 2 bases, with 9 bases between. CDR3 coding DNA: TGTGCCAGCTCACCAGGGCGGTCGCAAGAGACCCAGTACTTC. Translated: CASSPGRSQETQYF.

As to this clonotype: No conserved phenylalanine or tryptophan ends this CDR3, so it is likely a read error. V and J are TRBV2 and TRBJ2-1; D not certain. V lost 8 bases and J 2 bases, leaving 19 bases between the germline ends. This CDR3 is built from 16 residues. CDR1 and CDR2 from the germline V gene are SNHLY and FYNNEI. The CDR3: CASRQADPRPYNEQFL. Here the CDR3 DNA reads TGTGCCAGCCGTCAAGCAGACCCTAGACCCTACAATGAGCAGTTCCTC.

This clonotype was counted between two and nine times. The chain has TRBV15 and TRBJ2-5; a weak D match, TRBD2 (6 bases). CDR1 and CDR2 (germline): LNHNV, YYDKDF (reference sequence). This CDR3 contains 15 residues. V lost 1 base to trimming and J lost 3 bases, with 12 bases between them. CDR3 nucleotide sequence: TGTGCCACCAGCAGAGGCGGGGTGGGCGAAGAGACCCAGTACTTC. As protein: CATSRGGVGEETQYF.

This clonotype was seen a handful of times. The genes are TRBV30 and TRBJ1-3; TRBD1 aligns across 9 bases. The CDR3 consists of 16 residues. CDR1 is GTSNPN, CDR2 SVGIG, per germline (reference sequence). The V and J ends lost 2 bases and 0 bases, in that order; junction bases with no gene match: 5. CDR3 DNA: TGTGCCTGGAGTTCTGGGACAGGGAGCTCTGGAAACACCATATATTTT. Protein product: CAWSSGTGSSGNTIYF.

In this sample, this clonotype turned up a few times. The chain recombines TRBV27 with TRBJ2-1; D perhaps matches TRBD1 (6 bases). The CDR3 sequence is 14 residues long. CDR1 and CDR2 from the germline V gene are MNHEY and SMNVEV (reference sequence). The V gene lost 7 bases and the J gene lost 5 bases, with 15 bases spanning the gap. This chain's CDR3 is CASTPIGGHNEQFF. CDR3 DNA: TGTGCCAGCACCCCCATTGGGGGCCACAATGAGCAGTTCTTC.

Many counts were recorded for this clonotype. This chain links TRBV20-1 with TRBJ2-7; 7 nucleotides align to TRBD2. Trimming cost V 3 bases and J 0 bases; bases outside gene matches: 8. The CDR3 has 15 amino acids. The V gene's germline CDR1 is DFQATT and CDR2 SNEGSKA (reference sequence). The CDR3 DNA reads TGCAGTGCTAGTTCGCGGGAGAGCTTCTCCTACGAGCAGTACTTC. It yields the protein CSASSRESFSYEQYF.

Points on this clonotype: This sequence may be a read error, since a much larger clone differs from it by one base. The genes are TRBV2 and TRBJ2-1, with D unclear. This CDR3 region has 14 residues. Germline CDR1 is SNHLY and CDR2 is FYNNEI. The CDR3: CASTHEVLYSEQFF. The CDR3, as DNA: TGTGCCAGCACCCACGAGGTCCTCTACAGTGAGCAGTTCTTC.

This clonotype was seen only a few times. The rearrangement links TRBV20-1 to TRBJ2-7; 7 bases are shared with TRBD1. The CDR3 is made up of 13 amino acids. Per germline, CDR1 DFQATT and CDR2 SNEGSKA (reference sequence). The V gene end was trimmed by 5 bases and the J gene end by 4 bases; junction bases not matched to a gene: 8. CDR3 DNA: TGCAGTGCTTCCCCTCAACAGGGGTACGAGCAGTACTTC. This sequence encodes CSASPQQGYEQYF.

There are a few counts of this clonotype. The rearrangement uses TRBV28 and TRBJ1-1; D is perhaps TRBD1 (5 bases). The ends were cut back, 1 base at V and 3 bases at J, with 15 bases in the middle. Germline assignment: CDR1 MDHEN and CDR2 SYDVKM. The CDR3 extends over 16 amino acids. The CDR3, as DNA: TGTGCCAGCAGTTTATCGGTGAAGGGGCTGTACACTGAAGCTTTCTTT. Its translation is CASSLSVKGLYTEAFF.

The V gene is TRBV2, the J gene TRBJ2-1; the match to TRBD2 covers 8 bases. There are 14 residues in the CDR3. Germline CDR1 reads SNHLY; CDR2 reads FYNNEI. J lost 6 bases, V lost 9 bases, and 10 bases had no gene match. This CDR3 is CARPLPGTSNEQFF. CDR3 DNA: TGTGCCAGGCCCTTACCAGGGACTAGCAATGAGCAGTTCTTC.

In this sample, this clonotype turned up once. CDR3 in amino acids: CASSYSTMYEQYF. The DNA of the CDR3 is TGTGCCAGCAGTTACTCGACTATGTACGAGCAGTACTTC. This chain links TRBV6-2 or TRBV6-3 with TRBJ2-7, with a tentative D call TRBD2 (5 bases). V was pared by 0 bases and J by 4 bases, with 7 bases between. The CDR3 sequence is 13 residues long. The germline V gene encodes CDR1 MNHEY and CDR2 SVGEGT.

Note on this clonotype: This may arise from a read error, as a much more abundant clone is one base away. This rearrangement joins TRBV6-1 to TRBJ2-7; TRBD2 agrees at 11 bases. Per germline, CDR1 MNHNS and CDR2 SASEGT. The CDR3 has 17 amino acids. V lost 6 bases and J lost 7; bases outside the gene matches: 17. The CDR3 sequence: CASRQASGRFLGYEQYF. The CDR3 DNA sequence: TGTGCCAGCAGGCAGGCTAGCGGGAGGTTCCTTGGGTATGAGCAGTACTTC.

The chain carries TRBV18 and TRBJ2-1; D is uncertain. Trimming cost V 0 bases and J 5 bases, with 5 bases left between them. CDR1 is KGHSH, CDR2 LQKENI, per germline. The CDR3 covers 13 residues. The CDR3 DNA sequence: TGTGCCAGCTCACCACCCGAGGACAATGAGCAGTTCTTC. Translated, it gives CASSPPEDNEQFF.

A word on this clonotype: This clone may be a read error of a much larger clone one base away. The chain recombines TRBV2 with TRBJ2-6, with D tentatively TRBD1 (6 bases). This CDR3 has 15 residues. Germline CDR1 reads SNHLY; CDR2 reads FYNNEI. The DNA of the CDR3 is TGTGCCAGCAGTTTACAGGGTTCCGGGGCCGACGTCCTGACTTTC. Its protein product is CASSLQGSGADVLTF.

About this clonotype: A much larger clone lies one base from this, so it may be a read error. This rearrangement joins TRBV28 to TRBJ2-7, with D tentatively TRBD2 (5 bases). The CDR3 totals 14 residues. Per germline, CDR1 MDHEN and CDR2 SYDVKM. The CDR3 here is CASRLGSGLYERYF. CDR3 DNA: TGTGCCAGCAGGCTGGGAAGCGGCCTCTACGAGCGGTACTTC.

In this sample, this clonotype turned up a few times. The DNA of the CDR3 is TGTGCCAGCAGCGTAGTCGGGGCCAACACTGAAGCTTTCTTT. It is translated as CASSVVGANTEAFF. The V call is TRBV9, the J call TRBJ1-1; maybe TRBD1 (5 bases). The germline gives CDR1 SGDLS, CDR2 YYNGEE. V lost 0 bases and J lost 2, with 8 bases in between. This CDR3 contains 14 residues. Full variable domain (rest looked up from reference TRBV9 and TRBJ1-1): DSGVTQTPKHLITATGQRVTLRCSPRSGDLSVYWYQQSLDQGLQFLIQYYNGEERAKGNILERFSAQQFPDLHSELNLSSLELGDSALYFCASSVVGANTEAFFGQGTRLTVV.

This clonotype was counted at least ten times. This chain joins TRBV7-2 and TRBJ1-5; D ambiguous. The CDR3 is 16 amino acids. Deletions cut 1 base from V and 2 bases from J, with 12 bases between. Germline lookup yields CDR1 SGHTA and CDR2 FQGNSA. In DNA form, the CDR3 reads TGTGCCAGCAGCTTAGAACCAGGCTCGGGCAATCAGCCCCAGCATTTT. Encoded protein: CASSLEPGSGNQPQHF.